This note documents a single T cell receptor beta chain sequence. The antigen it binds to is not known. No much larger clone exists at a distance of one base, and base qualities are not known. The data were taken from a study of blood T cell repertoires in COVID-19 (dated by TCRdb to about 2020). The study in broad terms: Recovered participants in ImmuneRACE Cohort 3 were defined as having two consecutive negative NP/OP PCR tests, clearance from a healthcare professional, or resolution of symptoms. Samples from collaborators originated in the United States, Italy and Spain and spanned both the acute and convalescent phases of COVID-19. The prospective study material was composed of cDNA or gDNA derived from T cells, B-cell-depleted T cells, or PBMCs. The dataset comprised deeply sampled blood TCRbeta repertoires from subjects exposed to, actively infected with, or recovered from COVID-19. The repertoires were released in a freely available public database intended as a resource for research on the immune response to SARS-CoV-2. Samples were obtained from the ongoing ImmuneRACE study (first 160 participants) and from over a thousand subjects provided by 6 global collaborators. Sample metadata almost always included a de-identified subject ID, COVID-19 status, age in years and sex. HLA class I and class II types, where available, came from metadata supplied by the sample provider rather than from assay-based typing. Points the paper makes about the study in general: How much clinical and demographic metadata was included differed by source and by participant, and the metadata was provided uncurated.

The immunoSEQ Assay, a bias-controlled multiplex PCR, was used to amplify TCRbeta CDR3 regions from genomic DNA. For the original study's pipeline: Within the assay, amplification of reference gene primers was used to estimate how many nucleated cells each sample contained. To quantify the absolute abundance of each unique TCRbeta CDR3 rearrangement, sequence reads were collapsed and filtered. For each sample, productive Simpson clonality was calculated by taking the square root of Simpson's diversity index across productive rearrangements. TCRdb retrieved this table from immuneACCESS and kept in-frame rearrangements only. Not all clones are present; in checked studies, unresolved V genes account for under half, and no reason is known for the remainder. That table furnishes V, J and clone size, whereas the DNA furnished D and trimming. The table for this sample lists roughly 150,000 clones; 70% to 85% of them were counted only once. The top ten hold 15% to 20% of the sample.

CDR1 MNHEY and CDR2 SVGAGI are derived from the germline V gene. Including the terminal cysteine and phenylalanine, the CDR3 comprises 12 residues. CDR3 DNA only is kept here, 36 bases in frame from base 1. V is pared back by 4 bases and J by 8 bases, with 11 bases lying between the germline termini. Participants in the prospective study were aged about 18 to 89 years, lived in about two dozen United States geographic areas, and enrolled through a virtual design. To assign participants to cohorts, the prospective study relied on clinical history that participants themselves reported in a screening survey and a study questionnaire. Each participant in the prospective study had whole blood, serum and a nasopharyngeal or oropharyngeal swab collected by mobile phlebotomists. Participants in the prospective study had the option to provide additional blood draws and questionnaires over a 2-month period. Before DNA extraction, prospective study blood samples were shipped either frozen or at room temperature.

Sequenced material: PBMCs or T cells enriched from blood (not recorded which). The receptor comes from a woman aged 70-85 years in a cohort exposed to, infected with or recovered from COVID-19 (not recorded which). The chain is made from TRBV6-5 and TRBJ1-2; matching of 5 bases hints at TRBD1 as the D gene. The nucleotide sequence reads TGTGCCAGCAGTTCAGGGTTTGGGGGCTACACCTTC. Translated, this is CASSSGFGGYTF.